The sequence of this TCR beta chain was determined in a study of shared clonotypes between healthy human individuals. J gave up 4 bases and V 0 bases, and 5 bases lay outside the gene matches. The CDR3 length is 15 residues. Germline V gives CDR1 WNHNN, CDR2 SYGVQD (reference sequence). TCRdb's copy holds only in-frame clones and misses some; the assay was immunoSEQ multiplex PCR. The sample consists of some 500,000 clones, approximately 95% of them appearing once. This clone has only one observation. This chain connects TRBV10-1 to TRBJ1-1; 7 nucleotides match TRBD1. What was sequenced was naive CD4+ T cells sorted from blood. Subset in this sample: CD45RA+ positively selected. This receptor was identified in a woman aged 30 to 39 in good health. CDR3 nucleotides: TGCGCCAGCAGTGAGTCGGGGCAGGGGGGCACTGAAGCTTTCTTT. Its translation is CASSESGQGGTEAFF.